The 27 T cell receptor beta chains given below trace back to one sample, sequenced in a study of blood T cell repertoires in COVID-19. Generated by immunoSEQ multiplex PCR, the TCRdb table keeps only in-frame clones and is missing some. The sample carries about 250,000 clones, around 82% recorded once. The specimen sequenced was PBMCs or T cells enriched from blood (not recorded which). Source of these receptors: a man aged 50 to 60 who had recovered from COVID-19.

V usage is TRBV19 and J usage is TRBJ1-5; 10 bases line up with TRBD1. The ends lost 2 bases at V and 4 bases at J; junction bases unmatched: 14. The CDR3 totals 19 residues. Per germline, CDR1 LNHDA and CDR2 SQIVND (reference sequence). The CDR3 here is CASSIWDRGHLGSNQPQHF. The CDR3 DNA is TGTGCCAGTAGTATATGGGACAGGGGCCACCTCGGATCGAATCAGCCCCAGCATTTT. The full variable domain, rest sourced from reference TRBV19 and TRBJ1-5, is DGGITQSPKYLFRKEGQNVTLSCEQNLNHDAMYWYRQDPGQGLRLIYYSQIVNDFQKGDIAEGYSVSREKKESFPLTVTSAQKNPTAFYLCASSIWDRGHLGSNQPQHFGDGTRLSIL.

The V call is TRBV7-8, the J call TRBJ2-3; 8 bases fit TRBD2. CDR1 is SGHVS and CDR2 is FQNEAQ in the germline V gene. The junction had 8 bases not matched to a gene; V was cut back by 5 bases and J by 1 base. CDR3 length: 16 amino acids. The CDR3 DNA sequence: TGTGCCAGCAGCCGGGGGGGGACTTCAGGCACAGATACGCAGTATTTT. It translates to CASSRGGTSGTDTQYF.

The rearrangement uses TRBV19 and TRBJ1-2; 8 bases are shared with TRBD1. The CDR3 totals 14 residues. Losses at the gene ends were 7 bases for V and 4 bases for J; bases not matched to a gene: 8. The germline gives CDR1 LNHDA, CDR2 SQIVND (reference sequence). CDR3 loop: CASTQGVGGYGYTF. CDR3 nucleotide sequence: TGTGCCAGTACACAGGGGGTAGGCGGCTATGGCTACACCTTC.

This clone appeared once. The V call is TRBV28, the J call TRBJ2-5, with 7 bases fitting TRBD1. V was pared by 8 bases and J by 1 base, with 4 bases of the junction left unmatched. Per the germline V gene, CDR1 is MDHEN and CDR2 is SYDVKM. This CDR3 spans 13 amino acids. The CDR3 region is CASGTASQETQYF. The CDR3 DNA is TGTGCCAGCGGGACAGCGAGCCAAGAGACCCAGTACTTC.

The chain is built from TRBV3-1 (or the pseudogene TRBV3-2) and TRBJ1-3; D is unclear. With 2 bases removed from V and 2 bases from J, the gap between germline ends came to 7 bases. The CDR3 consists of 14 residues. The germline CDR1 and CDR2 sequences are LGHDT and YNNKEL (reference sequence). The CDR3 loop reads CASSQRETGNTIYF. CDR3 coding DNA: TGTGCCAGCAGCCAACGGGAGACTGGAAACACCATATATTTT.

The CDR3 DNA reads TGTGCCAGCAGTTTTCCGGGGTCCTACGAGCAGTACTTC. Its protein product is CASSFPGSYEQYF. The rearrangement joins TRBV12-3 or TRBV12-4 to TRBJ2-7, with a possible D match to TRBD2 (5 bases). Deletions cut 3 bases from V and 1 base from J, with 7 bases between. The CDR3 totals 13 residues.

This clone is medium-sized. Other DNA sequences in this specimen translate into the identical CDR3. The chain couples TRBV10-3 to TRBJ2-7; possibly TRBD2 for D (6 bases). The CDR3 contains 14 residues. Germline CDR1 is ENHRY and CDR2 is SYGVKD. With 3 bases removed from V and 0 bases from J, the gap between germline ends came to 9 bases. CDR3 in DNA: TGTGCCATCAGTGAACGCGGGGACTCCTACGAGCAGTACTTC. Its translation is CAISERGDSYEQYF.

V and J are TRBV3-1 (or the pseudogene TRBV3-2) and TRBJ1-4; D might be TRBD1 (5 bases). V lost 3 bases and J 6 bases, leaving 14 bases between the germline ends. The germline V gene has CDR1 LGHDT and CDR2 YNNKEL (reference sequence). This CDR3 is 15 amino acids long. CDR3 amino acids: CASSHAAAGDEKLFF. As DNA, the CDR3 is TGTGCCAGCAGCCATGCAGCGGCGGGGGATGAAAAACTGTTTTTT.

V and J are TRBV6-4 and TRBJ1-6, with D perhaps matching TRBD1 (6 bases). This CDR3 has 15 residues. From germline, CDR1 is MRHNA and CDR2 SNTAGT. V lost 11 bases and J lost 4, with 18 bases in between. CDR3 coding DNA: TGTGCCCGGAAGGGGGACGGACGATATAATTCACCCCTCCACTTT. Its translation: CARKGDGRYNSPLHF.

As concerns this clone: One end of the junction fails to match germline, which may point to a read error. The CDR3, as DNA: TGTGCCAGCAGCACTTCCTCCAATCGGCCCCAGCATTTT. Amino acid sequence: CASSTSSNRPQHF. J is TRBJ1-5 and V is TRBV6-5; D is unclear. Germline CDR1 MNHEY, CDR2 SVGAGI. This CDR3 spans 13 amino acids.

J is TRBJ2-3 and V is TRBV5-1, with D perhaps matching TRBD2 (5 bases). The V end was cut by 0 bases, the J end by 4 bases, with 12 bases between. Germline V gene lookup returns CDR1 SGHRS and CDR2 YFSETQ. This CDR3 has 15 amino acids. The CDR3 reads CASSLDGVRADTQYF. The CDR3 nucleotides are TGCGCCAGCAGCTTGGACGGGGTTCGGGCAGATACGCAGTATTTT.

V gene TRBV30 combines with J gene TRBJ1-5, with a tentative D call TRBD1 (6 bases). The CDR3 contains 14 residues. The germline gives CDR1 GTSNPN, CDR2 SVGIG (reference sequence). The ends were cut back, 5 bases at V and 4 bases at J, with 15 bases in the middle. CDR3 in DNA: TGTGCCTGGGCCTCACAGGGTTTGAATCAGCCCCAGCATTTT. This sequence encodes CAWASQGLNQPQHF.

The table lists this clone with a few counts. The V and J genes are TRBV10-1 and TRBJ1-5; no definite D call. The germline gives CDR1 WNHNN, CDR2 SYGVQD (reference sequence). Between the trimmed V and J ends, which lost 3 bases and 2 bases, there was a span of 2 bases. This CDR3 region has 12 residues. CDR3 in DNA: TGCGCCAGCAGTGACGGCAATCAGCCCCAGCATTTT. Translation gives CASSDGNQPQHF.

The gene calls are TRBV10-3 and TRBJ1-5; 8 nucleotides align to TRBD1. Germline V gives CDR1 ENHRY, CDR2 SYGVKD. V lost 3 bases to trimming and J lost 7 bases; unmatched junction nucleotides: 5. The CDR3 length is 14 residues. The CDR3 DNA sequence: TGTGCCATCAGTGACCAGGGGGCAAGGCAGCCCCAGCATTTT. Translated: CAISDQGARQPQHF.

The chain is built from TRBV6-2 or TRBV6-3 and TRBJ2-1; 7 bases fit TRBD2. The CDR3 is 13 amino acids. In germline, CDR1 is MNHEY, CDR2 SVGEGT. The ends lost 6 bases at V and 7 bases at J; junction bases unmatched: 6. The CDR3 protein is CASSLLAWNEQFF. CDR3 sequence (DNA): TGTGCCAGCAGCCTACTAGCGTGGAATGAGCAGTTCTTC.

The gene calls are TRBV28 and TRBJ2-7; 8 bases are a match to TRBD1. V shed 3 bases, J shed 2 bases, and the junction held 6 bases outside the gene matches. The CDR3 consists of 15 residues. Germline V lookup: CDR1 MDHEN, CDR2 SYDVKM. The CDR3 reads CASSLGAGGPYEQYF. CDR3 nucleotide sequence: TGTGCCAGCAGTTTGGGGGCAGGGGGCCCCTACGAGCAGTACTTC.

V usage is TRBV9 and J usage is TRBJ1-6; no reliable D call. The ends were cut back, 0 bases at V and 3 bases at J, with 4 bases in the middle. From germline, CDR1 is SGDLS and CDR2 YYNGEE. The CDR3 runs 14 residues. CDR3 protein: CASSVGHYNSPLHF. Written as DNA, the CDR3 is TGTGCCAGCAGCGTAGGGCACTATAATTCACCCCTCCACTTT.

CDR3 sequence: CASSQGGFGANYGYTF. The CDR3 bases are TGTGCCAGCAGCCAAGGAGGATTCGGAGCTAACTATGGCTACACCTTC. This chain connects TRBV14 to TRBJ1-2; D is ambiguous. The CDR3 contains 16 residues. Trimming pared 1 base from V and 0 bases from J, leaving 12 bases between. Germline loops: CDR1 SGHDN, CDR2 FVKESK.

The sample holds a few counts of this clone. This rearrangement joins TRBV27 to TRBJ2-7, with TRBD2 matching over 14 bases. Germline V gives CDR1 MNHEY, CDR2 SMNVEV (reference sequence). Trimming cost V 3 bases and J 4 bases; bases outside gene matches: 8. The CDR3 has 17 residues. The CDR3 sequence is CASSLSGTSGRTYEQYF. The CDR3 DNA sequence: TGTGCCAGCAGTTTGTCCGGGACTAGCGGGAGAACGTACGAGCAGTACTTC.

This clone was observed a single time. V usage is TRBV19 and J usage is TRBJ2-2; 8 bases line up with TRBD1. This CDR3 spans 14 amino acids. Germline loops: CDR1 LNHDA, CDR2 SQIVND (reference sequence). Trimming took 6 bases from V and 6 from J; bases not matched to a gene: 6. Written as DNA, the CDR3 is TGTGCCAGTAGAAATCAGGGGGCCCCCGGGGAGCTGTTTTTT. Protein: CASRNQGAPGELFF.

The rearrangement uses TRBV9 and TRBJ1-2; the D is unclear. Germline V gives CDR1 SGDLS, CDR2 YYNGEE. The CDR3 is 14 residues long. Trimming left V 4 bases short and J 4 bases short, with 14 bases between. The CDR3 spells CASSSQAGSYGYTF. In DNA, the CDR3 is TGTGCCAGCAGCTCCCAGGCCGGTTCCTATGGCTACACCTTC.

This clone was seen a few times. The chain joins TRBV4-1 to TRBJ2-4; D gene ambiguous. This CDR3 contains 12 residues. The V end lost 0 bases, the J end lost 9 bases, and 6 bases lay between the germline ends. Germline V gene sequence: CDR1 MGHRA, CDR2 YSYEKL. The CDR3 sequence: CASSQDRLIQYF. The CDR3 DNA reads TGCGCCAGCAGCCAAGATCGTCTCATTCAGTACTTC.

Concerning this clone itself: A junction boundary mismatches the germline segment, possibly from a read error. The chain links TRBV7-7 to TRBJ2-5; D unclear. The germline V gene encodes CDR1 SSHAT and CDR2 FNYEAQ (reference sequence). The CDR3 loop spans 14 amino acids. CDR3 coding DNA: TGTGCTAGCAGCCCCATTCGACATGAAGAGACCCAGTACTTC. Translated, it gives CASSPIRHEETQYF.

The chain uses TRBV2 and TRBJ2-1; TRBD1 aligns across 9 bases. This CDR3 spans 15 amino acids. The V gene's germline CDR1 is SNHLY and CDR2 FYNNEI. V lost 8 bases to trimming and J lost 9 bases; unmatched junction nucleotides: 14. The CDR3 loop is CASRVGTGYLGEQFF. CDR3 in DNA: TGTGCCAGCCGCGTCGGGACAGGGTATCTTGGTGAGCAGTTCTTC.

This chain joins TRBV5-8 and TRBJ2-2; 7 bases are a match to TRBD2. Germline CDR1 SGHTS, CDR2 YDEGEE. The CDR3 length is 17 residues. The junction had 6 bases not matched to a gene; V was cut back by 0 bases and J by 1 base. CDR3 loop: CASSLAPSGENTGELFF. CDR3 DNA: TGTGCCAGCAGCTTGGCTCCGAGCGGGGAGAACACCGGGGAGCTGTTTTTT.

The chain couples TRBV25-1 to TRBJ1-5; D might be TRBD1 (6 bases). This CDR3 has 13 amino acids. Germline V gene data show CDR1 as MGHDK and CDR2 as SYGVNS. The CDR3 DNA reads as TGTGCTACACACAGGGAGCCGGGTCAGCCCCAGCATTTT. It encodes CATHREPGQPQHF.

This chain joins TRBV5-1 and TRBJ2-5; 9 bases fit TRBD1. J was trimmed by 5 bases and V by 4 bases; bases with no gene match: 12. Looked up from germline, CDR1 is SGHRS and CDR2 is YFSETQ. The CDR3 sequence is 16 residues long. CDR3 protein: CASSKDTGTGLETQYF. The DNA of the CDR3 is TGCGCCAGCAGCAAGGACACGGGGACAGGGCTGGAGACCCAGTACTTC.